These 29 T cell receptor beta chains were sequenced from one sample in a study of Graves' ophthalmopathy and Graves' hyperthyroidism. RNA served as the template for amplifying TCR beta CDR3 regions. A first-round RT-PCR used HTBI primers, followed by a second-round multiplex PCR. A single record per CDR3 protein comes from TCRdb applying MiXCR to the multiplex PCR reads. This table has around 1.1 million distinct CDR3 sequences, around a third appearing once. The sequenced sample consisted of peripheral blood or thyroid tissue (not recorded which). Receptors originate from an adult man with Graves' hyperthyroidism.

This clonotype occurred many times. The rearrangement joins TRBV4-1 to TRBJ1-2, with 7 bases matching TRBD1. The germline V gene encodes CDR1 MGHRA and CDR2 YSYEKL. Trimming removed 3 bases from V and 5 bases from J; junction bases left unmatched: 6. The CDR3 consists of 14 residues. Written as DNA, the CDR3 is TGCGCCAGCAGCCACACCGACAGGGCTTATGGCTACACCTTC. Residues: CASSHTDRAYGYTF.

The V and J genes are TRBV12-3 or TRBV12-4 and TRBJ1-5; D not resolved. The CDR3 runs 13 residues. V was clipped by 4 bases and J by 6 bases, with 10 bases between them. The DNA for the CDR3 is TGTGCCAGCAGTTACGGCATGGCTCAGCCCCAGCATTTT. Its translation is CASSYGMAQPQHF.

For this clonotype: A much larger clonotype is one base distant, so this may be a read error. J is TRBJ1-5 and V is TRBV10-3; no clear D gene. The CDR3 spans 13 residues. V lost 10 bases to trimming and J lost 12 bases, with 22 bases between them. Germline V lookup: CDR1 ENHRY, CDR2 SYGVKD. This CDR3 is CASSLGEGVVQHF. The CDR3 DNA sequence: TGTGCCAGCAGCCTGGGAGAGGGAGTTGTCCAGCATTTT.

As for this clonotype: A read error is possible here, since a much larger clone lies one base away. Given the absence of the conserved phenylalanine or tryptophan at the CDR3 end, a read error is likely. CDR3 in DNA: TGTGCCAGCAGCGGAAGGCCTGGTAGGGGCATGTTCGGCGAGCAGTACCTC. Translating it yields CASSGRPGRGMFGEQYL. The chain recombines TRBV7-9 with TRBJ2-7; tentative D call: TRBD1 (5 bases). This CDR3 region has 17 residues. Germline V lookup: CDR1 SEHNR, CDR2 FQNEAQ (reference sequence). Trimming left V 5 bases short and J 6 bases short, with 26 bases between.

The chain carries TRBV25-1 and TRBJ2-5; D is unclear. V lost 0 bases and J lost 6, with 5 bases in between. The CDR3 runs 12 residues. Per the germline V gene, CDR1 is MGHDK and CDR2 is SYGVNS. CDR3: CASSEYGQTQYF. CDR3 nucleotide sequence: TGTGCCAGCAGTGAATATGGACAGACCCAGTACTTC.

J is TRBJ2-1 and V is TRBV20-1, with D perhaps given as TRBD1 or TRBD2 (6 bases each). V dropped 3 bases and J dropped 7 bases, with 16 bases sitting between them. In germline, CDR1 is DFQATT, CDR2 SNEGSKA (reference sequence). This CDR3 has 14 amino acids. CDR3 amino acids: CSASEGGEGNEQFF. The CDR3 nucleotides are TGCAGTGCTAGTGAGGGGGGAGAGGGGAATGAGCAGTTCTTC.

This chain connects TRBV30 to TRBJ1-1; 10 bases map to TRBD1. Germline-derived CDR1 and CDR2 are GTSNPN and SVGIG (reference sequence). V trimming: 1 base; J trimming: 5 bases; junction bases outside the gene matches: 7. The CDR3 loop spans 15 amino acids. The DNA of the CDR3 is TGTGCCTGGAGTGCTCTAGGACAGGGGGGGACTGAAGCTTTCTTT. This sequence encodes CAWSALGQGGTEAFF.

This sequence joins TRBV9 and TRBJ1-6; 9 positions match TRBD1. The V and J ends lost 4 bases and 0 bases, in that order; junction bases with no gene match: 8. This CDR3 has 18 amino acids. Per germline, CDR1 SGDLS and CDR2 YYNGEE. The DNA for the CDR3 is TGTGCCAGCAGCCAAGGGACAGGGATAAGCTCCTATAATTCACCCCTCCACTTT. This sequence encodes CASSQGTGISSYNSPLHF.

As for this clonotype: This CDR3 is missing its conserved last phenylalanine or tryptophan, likely due to a read error. It is unclear where the CDR3 begins or ends on the DNA, so no DNA is shown, and the CDR3 is as TCRdb lists it. The V gene is TRBV10-1, the J gene TRBJ1-5. The CDR3 is 14 residues long, ends included. Germline assignment: CDR1 WNHNN and CDR2 SYGVQD (reference sequence). The CDR3 loop is CASSDRIAISPSIT.

This clonotype was seen ten or more times. CDR3 nucleotides: TGTGCCAGCAGGGAGACCATAGGACTAGCGGGGGGCACAGACTCTGGGGCCAACGTCCTGACTTTC. Protein sequence: CASRETIGLAGGTDSGANVLTF. The chain has TRBV2 and TRBJ2-6; 14 bases agree with TRBD2. J lost 0 bases, V lost 6 bases, and 16 bases had no gene match. The length of the CDR3 is 22 residues. CDR1 and CDR2 from the germline V gene are SNHLY and FYNNEI.

The V call is TRBV25-1, the J call TRBJ2-7; 10 bases map to TRBD1. Germline CDR1 and CDR2: MGHDK and SYGVNS. The CDR3 extends over 14 amino acids. V lost 8 bases and J lost 3; bases outside the gene matches: 7. The CDR3 loop is CASARTGGNYEQYF. CDR3 nucleotides: TGTGCCAGCGCTCGGACAGGGGGAAACTACGAGCAGTACTTC.

CDR3 bases: TGCAGCGCCGAATTTGACAGGGTGGAGGGCTACACCTTC. Translating gives CSAEFDRVEGYTF. This chain connects TRBV29-1 to TRBJ1-2, with 7 nucleotides matching TRBD1. The CDR3 loop spans 13 amino acids. Germline V gene sequence: CDR1 SQVTM, CDR2 ANQGSEA. V gave up 7 bases and J gave up 8 bases; unmatched junction bases: 13.

The chain uses TRBV6-6 and TRBJ2-7; TRBD1 matches at 9 bases. Germline V CDR1 and CDR2: MNHNY, SVGAGI (reference sequence). Trimming cost V 10 bases and J 6 bases; bases outside gene matches: 7. This CDR3 contains 12 residues. The CDR3 region is CATGTGPSEQYF. CDR3 bases: TGTGCCACCGGGACAGGGCCCTCCGAGCAGTACTTC.

This chain links TRBV7-2 with TRBJ2-5; D not certain. The last part of the DNA fits TRBJ2-1 better; the J call may be wrong. CDR1 and CDR2 (germline): SGHTA, FQGNSA. CDR3 size: 13 residues. The CDR3 DNA reads as TGTGCCAGCAGCTTAGGGCCCCACAATGAGCAGTTCTTC. Amino acids: CASSLGPHNEQFF.

The V gene is TRBV7-3, the J gene TRBJ2-2; D may be TRBD1 or TRBD2 (5 bases each). Between the trimmed V and J ends, which lost 4 bases and 1 base, there was a span of 10 bases. Per the germline V gene, CDR1 is SGHTA and CDR2 is FQGTGA. The CDR3 runs 15 residues. DNA of the CDR3: TGTGCCAGCAGCTCGGGACGGAAGAACACCGGGGAGCTGTTTTTT. This gives the protein CASSSGRKNTGELFF.

This sequence joins TRBV29-1 and TRBJ1-1, with D perhaps TRBD1 (5 bases). This CDR3 is 11 amino acids long. Trimming took 6 bases from V and 11 from J, leaving 16 bases between them. Germline values: CDR1 SQVTM, CDR2 ANQGSEA. CDR3 residues: CSVWGPLGAFF. CDR3 sequence (DNA): TGCAGCGTCTGGGGCCCCCTTGGTGCTTTCTTT. The full variable domain, its missing parts supplied by reference TRBV29-1 and TRBJ1-1, is SAVISQKPSRDICQRGTSLTIQCQVDSQVTMMFWYRQQPGQSLTLIATANQGSEATYESGFVIDKFPISRPNLTFSTLTVSNMSPEDSSIYLCSVWGPLGAFFGQGTRLTVV.

Points on this clonotype: The conserved phenylalanine or tryptophan normally closing the CDR3 is absent here, so this likely arose from a read error. The CDR3 protein is CASSLSGGGTEAFS. The CDR3 DNA reads as TGTGCCAGCAGTTTAAGCGGGGGAGGCACTGAAGCTTTCTCT. The rearrangement uses TRBV9 and TRBJ1-1, with a tentative D call TRBD1 (5 bases). There are 14 residues in the CDR3. Per the germline V gene, CDR1 is SGDLS and CDR2 is YYNGEE. Trimming left V 5 bases short and J 4 bases short, with 15 bases between.

V gene TRBV5-6 combines with J gene TRBJ2-7; the match to TRBD2 covers 12 bases. Losses at the gene ends were 9 bases for V and 4 bases for J; bases not matched to a gene: 5. Germline lookup yields CDR1 SGHDT and CDR2 YYEEEE. CDR3 length equals 13 residues. CDR3 bases: TGTGCCACCCAGACTAGCGGGAGATACGAGCAGTACTTC. Residues: CATQTSGRYEQYF.

This rearrangement joins TRBV29-1 to TRBJ2-7; 9 positions agree with TRBD1. V shed 7 bases, J shed 4 bases, and the junction held 5 bases outside the gene matches. The germline CDR1 and CDR2 sequences are SQVTM and ANQGSEA. The CDR3 consists of 12 residues. The CDR3 bases are TGCAGCGCTGGACAGGGGCATTACGAGCAGTACTTC. It is translated as CSAGQGHYEQYF.

Many counts were recorded for this clonotype. The DNA of the CDR3 is TGCAGTGCCGGCGGCACAGGGGAGACCCAGTACTTC. Translation: CSAGGTGETQYF. V and J are TRBV20-1 and TRBJ2-5, with D tentatively TRBD1 (6 bases). Trimming pared 6 bases from V and 5 bases from J, leaving 13 bases between. The V gene's germline CDR1 is DFQATT and CDR2 SNEGSKA (reference sequence). The CDR3 is 12 amino acids.

For this clonotype: This may be a read error: a much more frequent sequence differs by one nucleotide. This sequence joins TRBV12-3 or TRBV12-4 and TRBJ2-5; tentatively, D is TRBD2 (5 bases). The CDR3 spans 13 residues. CDR3 sequence reads: CASSKTSGETRYF. The CDR3, as DNA: TGTGCCAGCAGCAAAACTAGTGGGGAGACCCGGTACTTC.

This sequence joins TRBV5-6 and TRBJ2-5; maybe TRBD1 (7 bases). This CDR3 contains 18 residues. The V gene's germline CDR1 is SGHDT and CDR2 YYEEEE. V lost 4 bases to trimming and J lost 5 bases, with 27 bases between them. The CDR3 DNA reads TGTGCCAGCAGCCAGGGGGGAAGGGTATGGGACGGACAGGAGACCCAGTACTTC. It encodes CASSQGGRVWDGQETQYF.

V and J are TRBV7-2 and TRBJ2-2; D gene uncertain. Between the trimmed V and J ends, which lost 3 bases and 8 bases, there was a span of 10 bases. The CDR3 length is 13 residues. CDR1 is SGHTA and CDR2 is FQGNSA in the germline V gene. CDR3 region: CASSLGTQGELFF. The CDR3 bases are TGTGCCAGCAGCTTGGGAACACAAGGGGAGCTGTTTTTT.

The chain combines TRBV20-1 with TRBJ1-1; weak D call: TRBD1 (5 bases). There are 13 residues in the CDR3. V lost 6 bases and J 3 bases, leaving 14 bases between the germline ends. Germline CDR1 is DFQATT and CDR2 is SNEGSKA (reference sequence). The CDR3 nucleotides are TGCAGTGCCTTCACGGCAGGGTACACTGAAGCTTTCTTT. Its protein is CSAFTAGYTEAFF.

This chain uses TRBV7-9 with TRBJ1-5; 9 positions agree with TRBD1. V dropped 5 bases and J dropped 11; count of bases not matched to a gene: 7. The CDR3 totals 13 residues. Germline CDR1 is SEHNR and CDR2 is FQNEAQ (reference sequence). Here the CDR3 DNA reads TGTGCCAGCAGCCGGCCGGGACAGGGCGCCCAGCATTTT. Translating it yields CASSRPGQGAQHF.

The V and J genes are TRBV10-3 and TRBJ1-6; 7 bases line up with TRBD1. Germline trimming cut 2 bases from V and 8 bases from J; bases unmatched to any gene: 0. The CDR3 extends over 13 amino acids. CDR1 and CDR2 (germline): ENHRY, SYGVKD. As DNA, the CDR3 is TGTGCCATCAGTGAGGACAGGGATTCACCCCTCCACTTT. Translated: CAISEDRDSPLHF.

This clonotype was picked up a small number of times. The rearrangement joins TRBV19 to TRBJ1-5; weak D call: TRBD1 (6 bases). Germline lookup yields CDR1 LNHDA and CDR2 SQIVND (reference sequence). V gave up 7 bases and J gave up 11 bases, with 18 bases separating them. This CDR3 has 13 residues. The CDR3 here is CASMSGAGETQHF. As DNA, the CDR3 is TGTGCCAGTATGTCGGGGGCGGGTGAGACCCAGCATTTT.

CDR3 in DNA: TGTGCCTGGCGGGACAGGGTAAAAGAGACCCAGTACTTC. It specifies CAWRDRVKETQYF. The V call is TRBV2, the J call TRBJ2-5, with 9 bases lining up with TRBD1. The CDR3 consists of 13 residues. V lost 11 bases and J lost 3; bases outside the gene matches: 7. Germline V lookup: CDR1 SNHLY, CDR2 FYNNEI.

The sample holds a few counts of this clonotype. This chain joins TRBV7-9 and TRBJ2-3, with D unresolved. The germline V gene has CDR1 SEHNR and CDR2 FQNEAQ (reference sequence). The CDR3 runs to 12 residues. Trimming pared 7 bases from V and 6 bases from J, leaving 11 bases between. In nucleotides, the CDR3 is TGTGCCAGCACCTTGTCCTGGGATACGCAGTATTTT. Protein product: CASTLSWDTQYF.